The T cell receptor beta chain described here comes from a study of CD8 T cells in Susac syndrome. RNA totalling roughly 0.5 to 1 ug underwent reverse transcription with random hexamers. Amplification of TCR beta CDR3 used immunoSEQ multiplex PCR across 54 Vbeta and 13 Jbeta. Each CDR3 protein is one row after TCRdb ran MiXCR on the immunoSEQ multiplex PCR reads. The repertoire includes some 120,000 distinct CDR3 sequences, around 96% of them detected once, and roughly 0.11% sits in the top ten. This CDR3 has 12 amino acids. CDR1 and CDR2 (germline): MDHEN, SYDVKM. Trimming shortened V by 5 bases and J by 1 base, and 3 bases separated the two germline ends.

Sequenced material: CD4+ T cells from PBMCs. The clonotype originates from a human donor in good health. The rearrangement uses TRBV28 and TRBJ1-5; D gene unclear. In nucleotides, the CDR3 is TGTGCCAGCAGTATCAGCAATCAGCCCCAGCATTTT. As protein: CASSISNQPQHF. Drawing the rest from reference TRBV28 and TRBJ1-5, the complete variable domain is DVKVTQSSRYLVKRTGEKVFLECVQDMDHENMFWYRQDPGLGLRLIYFSYDVKMKEKGDIPEGYSVSREKKERFSLILESASTNQTSMYLCASSISNQPQHFGDGTRLSIL.